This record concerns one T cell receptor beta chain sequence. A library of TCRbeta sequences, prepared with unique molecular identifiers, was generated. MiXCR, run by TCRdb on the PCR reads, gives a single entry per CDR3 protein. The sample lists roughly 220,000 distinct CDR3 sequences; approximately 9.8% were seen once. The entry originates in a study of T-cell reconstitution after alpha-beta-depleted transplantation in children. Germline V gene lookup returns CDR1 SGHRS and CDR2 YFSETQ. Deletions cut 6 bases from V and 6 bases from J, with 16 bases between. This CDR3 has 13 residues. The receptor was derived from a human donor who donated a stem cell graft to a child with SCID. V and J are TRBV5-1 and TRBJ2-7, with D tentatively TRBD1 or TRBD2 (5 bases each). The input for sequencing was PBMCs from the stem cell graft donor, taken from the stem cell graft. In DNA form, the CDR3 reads TGCGCCAGCAAGGGCAGGGACGGAAGCGAGCAGTACTTC. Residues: CASKGRDGSEQYF.